This T cell receptor (beta chain) was obtained from a study of T cell repertoires in aging, cancer and after chemotherapy. The overall study: The whole study produced a dataset of several million TCR reads.

The template was genomic DNA from peripheral blood, not RNA. CDR3 length: 14 residues. CDR1 and CDR2 (germline): ENHRY, SYGVKD. The V end lost 0 bases, the J end lost 4 bases, and 9 bases lay between the germline ends. This clonotype was counted a few times. Multiplex touch-down PCR with TRB-A/B primers amplified rearranged V-D-J TRB sequences. TCRdb re-called the multiplex PCR reads through MiXCR, storing one row per CDR3 protein. The sample records around 13,000 distinct CDR3 sequences, 21% being singletons. The TCR sequence derives from a human donor in good health. What was sequenced was blood. The gene calls are TRBV10-3 and TRBJ1-2; D call uncertain. This chain's CDR3 is CAISESRFPYGYTF. Here the CDR3 DNA reads TGTGCCATCAGTGAGTCCAGGTTCCCCTATGGCTACACCTTC.